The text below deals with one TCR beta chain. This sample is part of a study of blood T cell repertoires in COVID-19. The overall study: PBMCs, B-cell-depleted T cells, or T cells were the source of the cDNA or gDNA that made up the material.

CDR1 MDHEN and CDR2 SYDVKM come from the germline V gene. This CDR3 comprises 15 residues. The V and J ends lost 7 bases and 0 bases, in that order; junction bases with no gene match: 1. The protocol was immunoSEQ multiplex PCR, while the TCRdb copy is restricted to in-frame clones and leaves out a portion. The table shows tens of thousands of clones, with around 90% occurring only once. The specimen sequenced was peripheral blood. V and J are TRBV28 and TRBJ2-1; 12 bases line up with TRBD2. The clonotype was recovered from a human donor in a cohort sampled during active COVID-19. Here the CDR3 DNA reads TGTGCCAGCAAGACTAGCGGGAGCTCCTACAATGAGCAGTTCTTC. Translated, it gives CASKTSGSSYNEQFF.